This T cell receptor beta chain came from a study of shared clonotypes between healthy human individuals. Regarding the study as a whole: The sharing of around 5% of naive CD4 clonotypes was seen across several donors.

Points on this clone: Its antigen is as yet unknown.

The germline V gene has CDR1 MRHNA and CDR2 SNTAGT. The ends were cut back, 0 bases at V and 4 bases at J, with 19 bases in the middle. This CDR3 contains 18 residues. Method: immunoSEQ multiplex PCR; TCRdb's copy keeps in-frame clones and lacks some. The sample carries approximately 2.4 million clones, approximately 96% recorded once. Sequenced: naive CD4+ T cells sorted from blood. As for subset: CD45RA+ positively selected. This chain links TRBV6-4 with TRBJ1-5, with D tentatively TRBD1 (6 bases). The source is a man younger than 35 in good health. The CDR3 region is CASSDSQDKTGANQPQHF. The DNA of the CDR3 is TGTGCCAGCAGTGACTCACAAGATAAGACAGGAGCAAATCAGCCCCAGCATTTT.